Listed below are T cell receptor beta chains from one sample, sequenced in a study of graft-versus-host responses after intestinal transplantation. Produced via immunoSEQ multiplex PCR; TCRdb's table is partial and in-frame only. This sample has roughly 14,000 clones; less than 40% occur once, and the top ten carry approximately 2.9%. The sequences come from alloreactive CD8+ T cells from a mixed lymphocyte reaction culture, collected before intestinal transplant. The source of these receptors is a human patient who received an intestinal transplant. Both conserved end residues are part of each CDR3. A D gene is named only where the DNA matches it firmly.

J | D | V | CDR3
TRBJ2-7 | . | TRBV6-5 | CASSFGQTYYEQYF
TRBJ2-5 | . | TRBV5-1 | CASVWGSETQYF
TRBJ2-5 | TRBD2 | TRBV27 | CASSRLWPFSLAGPETQYF
TRBJ1-2 | TRBD1 | TRBV4-2 | CASRRLQGVYGYTF
TRBJ2-1 | TRBD2 | TRBV10-3 | CAISHRRGLAGSRNEQFF
TRBJ2-7 | . | TRBV4-1 | CASSSGGGSEQYF
TRBJ2-1 | . | TRBV19 | CASSIGGHYNEQFF
TRBJ2-7 | . | TRBV6-5 | CASSYSGEQYF
TRBJ1-1 | . | TRBV6-6 | CASSYPGLNTEAFF
TRBJ2-7 | TRBD2 | TRBV27 | CASSLGWGGLTEQYF